This entry is about one T cell receptor (beta chain). Its antigen remains unidentified. Healthy people donating bone marrow made up the donors. The data originate from a study of cytomegalovirus exposure and HLA in healthy donors. The wider study: A preliminary data release comprised 70 million to 95 million unique TCRs obtained from HLA-typed donors. General observations from the study: Testing in vitro showed three CMV-associated chains specific for CMV antigens.

Both 60 Vbeta primers and 13 Jbeta primers went into the PCR. TCRdb's table, derived via immunoSEQ multiplex PCR, lists solely in-frame clones and lacks some. Among 60,000 or so clones, around 80% were seen once, and the ten largest hold approximately 20%. Source material: PBMCs. The receptor comes from a middle-aged woman in good health and CMV-seropositive.

CDR3 DNA sequence: TGTGCCATCAGTGGGGGACAGGGAGATACGCAGTATTTT. Its protein product is CAISGGQGDTQYF. This chain joins TRBV10-3 and TRBJ2-3; 9 bases map to TRBD1. From germline, CDR1 is ENHRY and CDR2 SYGVKD. This CDR3 has 13 residues. J lost 5 bases, V lost 4 bases, and 1 base had no gene match.